Listed here are 26 T cell receptor beta chains from one sample, sequenced in a study of cytomegalovirus exposure and HLA in healthy donors. It was with 60 Vbeta and 13 Jbeta primers that the PCR ran. Libraries were prepared by immunoSEQ multiplex PCR; TCRdb keeps only in-frame clonotypes and omits some of them. Altogether hundreds of thousands of clones are present, 80% to 90% being singletons, with the ten largest covering 2.9%. The sample was PBMCs. These TCRs come from a man younger than 45 in good health and CMV-seronegative.

The chain uses TRBV10-3 and TRBJ2-5, with D possibly being TRBD2 (6 bases). Germline loops: CDR1 ENHRY, CDR2 SYGVKD. The CDR3 has 15 amino acids. V lost 0 bases and J 0 bases, leaving 8 bases between the germline ends. CDR3 in amino acids: CAISESSGNQETQYF. As DNA, the CDR3 is TGTGCCATCAGTGAGTCTAGCGGAAACCAAGAGACCCAGTACTTC.

The chain combines TRBV7-2 with TRBJ2-1, with D perhaps matching TRBD2 (6 bases). The CDR3 spans 16 residues. Deletions cut 1 base from V and 2 bases from J, with 12 bases between. Germline CDR1 reads SGHTA; CDR2 reads FQGNSA. The DNA of the CDR3 is TGTGCCAGCAGCTTAGATCTAGGGAGGACCTACAATGAGCAGTTCTTC. The encoded protein is CASSLDLGRTYNEQFF.

This clone appeared once. V usage is TRBV5-8 and J usage is TRBJ2-7, with 9 nucleotides matching TRBD1. The CDR3 is made up of 16 amino acids. The V and J ends lost 3 bases and 6 bases, in that order; junction bases with no gene match: 13. Per germline, CDR1 SGHTS and CDR2 YDEGEE. The CDR3 spells CASSYGQGTTTAEQYF. The CDR3 DNA reads as TGTGCCAGCAGCTACGGACAGGGGACGACAACGGCCGAGCAGTACTTC.

This sequence joins TRBV5-1 and TRBJ2-1; TRBD2 is a possible D gene (7 bases). The germline V gene has CDR1 SGHRS and CDR2 YFSETQ. Trimming cost V 4 bases and J 12 bases, with 11 bases left between them. CDR3 size: 11 residues. CDR3 in DNA: TGCGCCAGCAGCGGGGGAGGGGGGCAGTTCTTC. Residues: CASSGGGGQFF.

The genes are TRBV6-1 and TRBJ2-3; possible D gene TRBD1, 5 bases. Trimming cost V 4 bases and J 5 bases, with 16 bases left between them. The CDR3 sequence is 15 residues long. The germline CDR1 and CDR2 sequences are MNHNS and SASEGT. The CDR3 spells CASSVFQQAKDTQYF. DNA of the CDR3: TGTGCCAGCAGTGTGTTCCAACAGGCAAAAGATACGCAGTATTTT.

This clone appeared a single time. The chain has TRBV6-1 and TRBJ1-3, with no clear D. From germline, CDR1 is MNHNS and CDR2 SASEGT. Trimming took off 2 bases at V and 4 bases at J, with 3 bases between the two ends. The CDR3 extends over 12 amino acids. In DNA form, the CDR3 reads TGTGCCAGCAGTGAATTAGGAAACACCATATATTTT. Amino acids: CASSELGNTIYF.

The chain recombines TRBV7-2 with TRBJ1-1; maybe TRBD1 (5 bases). V lost 5 bases and J lost 0, with 10 bases in between. The CDR3 covers 14 residues. Germline V gene lookup returns CDR1 SGHTA and CDR2 FQGNSA. CDR3 protein: CASSRGLLNTEAFF. In DNA form, the CDR3 reads TGTGCCAGCAGCCGGGGGTTGTTGAACACTGAAGCTTTCTTT.

This rearrangement joins TRBV25-1 to TRBJ2-3; tentatively, D is TRBD2 (6 bases). V shed 6 bases and J shed 7 bases, with 17 bases lying between them. Germline CDR1 MGHDK, CDR2 SYGVNS. There are 14 residues in the CDR3. CDR3 in DNA: TGTGCCAGCAGGAACGGGGGAAGGAGTAATACGCAGTATTTT. Its translation: CASRNGGRSNTQYF.

The chain uses TRBV7-2 and TRBJ1-6; no firm D call. The V and J ends lost 5 bases and 9 bases respectively, with 17 bases between them. Germline V CDR1 and CDR2: SGHTA, FQGNSA. This CDR3 comprises 15 residues. CDR3 loop: CASSVYRKLTSPLHF. CDR3 coding DNA: TGTGCCAGCAGCGTGTACAGAAAGTTAACTTCACCCCTCCACTTT.

CDR3 nucleotides: TGCGCCAGCACCGTGGCGGGGGGGCGCAATGAGCAGTTCTTC. This encodes CASTVAGGRNEQFF. The chain recombines TRBV10-2 with TRBJ2-1; 9 bases line up with TRBD2. This CDR3 is built from 14 residues. J gave up 6 bases and V 7 bases, and 7 bases lay outside the gene matches. Germline V lookup: CDR1 WSHSY, CDR2 SAAADI.

This chain joins TRBV13 and TRBJ1-6, with D possibly TRBD1 on 6 matching bases. The CDR3 spans 15 residues. Germline V gives CDR1 PRHDT, CDR2 FYEKMQ (reference sequence). The V end was cut by 4 bases, the J end by 5 bases, with 12 bases between. CDR3 in amino acids: CASSYGQLNNSPLHF. The CDR3 DNA is TGTGCCAGCAGCTATGGACAGCTAAATAATTCACCCCTCCACTTT.

The V gene is TRBV10-3, the J gene TRBJ1-2, with a tentative D call TRBD1 (6 bases). This CDR3 has 13 amino acids. The V and J ends lost 5 bases and 3 bases respectively, with 10 bases between them. From germline, CDR1 is ENHRY and CDR2 SYGVKD. CDR3: CAISPQGDYGYTF. In nucleotides, the CDR3 is TGTGCCATCAGTCCACAGGGAGACTATGGCTACACCTTC.

The chain is built from TRBV6-1 and TRBJ1-1; weak D call: TRBD1 (6 bases). CDR3 length: 12 amino acids. Germline lookup yields CDR1 MNHNS and CDR2 SASEGT. V was pared by 3 bases and J by 11 bases, with 13 bases between. This CDR3 reads CASSDWTVGAFF. The DNA for the CDR3 is TGTGCCAGCAGTGACTGGACAGTGGGCGCTTTCTTT.

V usage is TRBV5-4 and J usage is TRBJ1-1; D is ambiguous. The length of the CDR3 is 14 residues. Germline lookup yields CDR1 SGHNT and CDR2 YYREEE (reference sequence). V dropped 1 base and J dropped 8 bases, with 15 bases sitting between them. CDR3 in amino acids: CASSLKLSPKEAFF. The DNA for the CDR3 is TGTGCCAGCAGCTTGAAACTCTCACCAAAAGAAGCTTTCTTT.

The rearrangement uses TRBV6-6 and TRBJ2-7; 9 bases agree with TRBD2. J gave up 3 bases and V 5 bases, and 8 bases lay outside the gene matches. The germline V gene encodes CDR1 MNHNY and CDR2 SVGAGI (reference sequence). This CDR3 contains 15 residues. CDR3 nucleotide sequence: TGTGCCAGCAGTGCGCTAGCGGGGAGGGGCTACGAGCAGTACTTC. Residues: CASSALAGRGYEQYF.

The chain joins TRBV5-1 to TRBJ1-1; possibly TRBD1 for D (5 bases). CDR1 SGHRS and CDR2 YFSETQ come from the germline V gene. This CDR3 has 15 amino acids. Trimming took off 2 bases at V and 0 bases at J, with 11 bases between the two ends. The CDR3 DNA follows: TGCGCCAGCAGCTTCGGCGGGACGGTGAACACTGAAGCTTTCTTT. Translated: CASSFGGTVNTEAFF.

The J gene is TRBJ2-1, the V gene TRBV2; possible D gene TRBD1, 6 bases. V lost 6 bases to trimming and J lost 4 bases, with 16 bases between them. This CDR3 comprises 15 residues. Germline CDR1 reads SNHLY; CDR2 reads FYNNEI. In DNA, the CDR3 is TGTGCCAGCAGGGCCGACAGGCCTGCATACAATGAGCAGTTCTTC. Its protein product is CASRADRPAYNEQFF.

This clone was recorded once. The rearrangement uses TRBV2 and TRBJ1-6; 12 bases match TRBD1. Looked up from germline, CDR1 is SNHLY and CDR2 is FYNNEI. J gave up 1 base and V 4 bases, and 11 bases lay outside the gene matches. The CDR3 has 20 residues. CDR3 amino acids: CASSVRDRGRISSYNSPLHF. CDR3 sequence (DNA): TGTGCCAGCAGTGTCCGGGACAGGGGGCGAATAAGTTCCTATAATTCACCCCTCCACTTT.

This chain joins TRBV6-6 and TRBJ2-5, with 11 bases that match TRBD2. V was clipped by 6 bases and J by 5 bases; unmatched bases: 8. Germline lookup yields CDR1 MNHNY and CDR2 SVGAGI (reference sequence). The CDR3 has 15 amino acids. The CDR3 coding sequence is TGTGCCAGCAGCTCACTAGCGGGGGCCGGGGAGACCCAGTACTTC. It is translated as CASSSLAGAGETQYF.

The chain uses TRBV7-2 and TRBJ2-1; possibly TRBD2 for D (6 bases). V was trimmed by 1 base and J by 15 bases, leaving 16 bases between them. CDR3 length: 13 amino acids. CDR1 and CDR2 (germline): SGHTA, FQGNSA. As DNA, the CDR3 is TGTGCCAGCAGCTTAGATGGTACTGGGGGGATGTTCTTC. It is translated as CASSLDGTGGMFF.

V usage is TRBV28 and J usage is TRBJ1-1; 10 nucleotides align to TRBD1. Germline V CDR1 and CDR2: MDHEN, SYDVKM. The CDR3 extends over 17 amino acids. V trimming: 7 bases; J trimming: 5 bases; junction bases outside the gene matches: 16. The DNA of the CDR3 is TGTGCCAGCATCACATCACCCCGGGACAGGGGAAGAACTGAAGCTTTCTTT. It translates to CASITSPRDRGRTEAFF.

V is TRBV6-5 and J is TRBJ2-5, with TRBD1 identical over 9 bases. Trimming at V came to 6 bases and at J to 7 bases, leaving 9 bases not matched to a gene. This CDR3 contains 14 residues. Germline CDR1 is MNHEY and CDR2 is SVGAGI. CDR3 region: CASSRTQGAVTQYF. Written as DNA, the CDR3 is TGTGCCAGCAGCCGAACACAGGGGGCCGTGACCCAGTACTTC.

V and J are TRBV4-1 and TRBJ2-3; 9 bases line up with TRBD2. The CDR3 covers 17 residues. The V gene end was trimmed by 4 bases and the J gene end by 0 bases; junction bases not matched to a gene: 8. The germline gives CDR1 MGHRA, CDR2 YSYEKL. The CDR3 sequence is CASSRRLAETSTDTQYF. CDR3 nucleotides: TGCGCCAGCAGCCGCCGACTAGCGGAAACTAGCACAGATACGCAGTATTTT.

In this sample, this clone turned up a few times. The rearrangement joins TRBV7-2 to TRBJ1-4, with D possibly TRBD1 on 5 matching bases. The CDR3 is made up of 15 amino acids. V lost 2 bases and J 3 bases, leaving 10 bases between the germline ends. Germline V gene lookup returns CDR1 SGHTA and CDR2 FQGNSA. The CDR3 DNA is TGTGCCAGCAGCTTACAGGGATCGGCTAATGAAAAACTGTTTTTT. Translating it yields CASSLQGSANEKLFF.

The chain recombines TRBV5-1 with TRBJ2-3; TRBD2 matches at 14 bases. This CDR3 has 17 residues. Germline loops: CDR1 SGHRS, CDR2 YFSETQ. The V and J ends lost 7 bases and 4 bases, in that order; junction bases with no gene match: 11. The DNA for the CDR3 is TGCGCCAGCTCTCCGGGACTAGCGGGGGCGGGCCCAGATACGCAGTATTTT. Residues: CASSPGLAGAGPDTQYF.

V gene TRBV28 combines with J gene TRBJ2-2; 10 nucleotides line up with TRBD2. The trim removed 4 bases at V and 0 bases at J, leaving 11 bases unmatched. The CDR3 extends over 19 amino acids. The germline gives CDR1 MDHEN, CDR2 SYDVKM. CDR3: CASSSSSGGPRTNTGELFF. In DNA, the CDR3 is TGTGCCAGCAGTTCCTCTAGCGGGGGTCCTAGAACGAACACCGGGGAGCTGTTTTTT.